This entry lists 2 T cell receptor delta chains sequenced from one sample in a study of gamma-delta T cells after stem cell transplantation. TCRdb reanalyzed the RT-PCR reads using CATT. This repertoire shows some 10,000 delta-chain clones, over 1% found once; its top ten account for approximately 10%. Material: gamma-delta T cells. Receptor source: a human donor. It is not recorded whose cells these are; they may come from a transplant donor.

Concerning this clone itself: A read error may explain this, as a much larger clone is one base away. The identical CDR3 is also encoded by other nucleotide sequences in the sample. The gene calls are TRDV2 and TRDJ1; 9 nucleotides line up with TRDD3. Per the germline V gene, CDR1 is GEAIGNYY and CDR2 is EKD. V gave up 1 base and J gave up 0 bases; unmatched junction bases: 11. The CDR3 consists of 18 residues. Here the CDR3 DNA reads TGTGCCTGTGACACGATACTGGGGGAGAGGGGATACACCGATAAACTCATCTTT. Its protein product is CACDTILGERGYTDKLIF.

Of note for this clone: It differs at one base from a far larger clone, so likely a read error. The chain couples TRDV2 to TRDJ1; 12 bases line up with TRDD3. Germline loops: CDR1 GEAIGNYY, CDR2 EKD. The CDR3 is made up of 14 amino acids. Here the CDR3 reads CACDTLGDTDRLIF. CDR3 in DNA: TGTGCCTGTGACACCCTGGGGGATACGGATAGACTCATCTTT.